What follows is one T cell receptor (beta chain) and its context. Its antigen remains unknown. The data were taken from a study of beta chain features in type 1 diabetes. Germline CDR1 and CDR2: LNHNV and YYDKDF (reference sequence). With 8 bases clipped from V and 2 bases from J, the junction kept 6 bases outside the gene matches. The CDR3 totals 14 residues. Expressed TCRB transcripts were sequenced because the isolated RNA had all been reverse transcribed beforehand. The data were produced by immunoSEQ multiplex PCR, yet TCRdb's version contains in-frame clones alone and is incomplete. The table lists roughly 730,000 clones, roughly 13% of them singletons, with less than 0.025% in the top ten. Study conclusions and caveats: Fewer junction insertions and more nucleotide deletions appeared in type 1 diabetes patients. With patients and controls alike, PCR might favor shorter templates to an equal degree. TCRB CDR3s were moderately but significantly shorter in Type 1 diabetes patients in all four CD4+ subsets.

J is TRBJ2-1 and V is TRBV15; 7 nucleotides agree with TRBD2. The source of this sequence is a man aged 18 to 30 with type 1 diabetes. The sample taken for sequencing was naive CD4+ T cells from blood. Here the CDR3 reads CATQRDGPYNEQFF. The CDR3, as DNA: TGTGCCACCCAGCGGGACGGACCCTACAATGAGCAGTTCTTC.